This TCR beta chain is from a study of identical twins. A universal primer site was added by template switching, and unique molecular identifiers were carried by the cDNA. One entry per CDR3 protein, called by TCRdb with MiXCR from the 5' RACE reads. The sample holds more than 1.5 million distinct CDR3 sequences, around 29% seen once. Broader study findings: Fewer insertions marked abundant cord blood beta clonotypes; young adult naive trended weakly, memory not at all.

With V trimmed by 6 bases and J by 3 bases, 3 bases remained unmatched. This CDR3 has 14 residues. Germline V lookup: CDR1 ENHRY, CDR2 SYGVKD. Comments on this clonotype: What it binds is not known.

Sequencing was performed on cord blood. V is TRBV10-3 and J is TRBJ2-5; 11 bases match TRBD1. The source of this sequence is a newborn girl in good health. CDR3 region: CAISPGQGEETQYF. As DNA, the CDR3 is TGTGCCATCAGCCCGGGACAGGGGGAAGAGACCCAGTACTTC.